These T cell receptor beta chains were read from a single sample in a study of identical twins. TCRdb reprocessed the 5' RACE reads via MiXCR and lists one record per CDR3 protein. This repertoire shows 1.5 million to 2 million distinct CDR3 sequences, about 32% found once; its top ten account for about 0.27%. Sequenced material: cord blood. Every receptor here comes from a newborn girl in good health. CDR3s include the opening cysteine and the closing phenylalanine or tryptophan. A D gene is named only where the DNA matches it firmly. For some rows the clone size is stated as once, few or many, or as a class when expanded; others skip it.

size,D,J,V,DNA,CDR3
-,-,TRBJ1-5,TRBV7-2,TGTGCCAGCAGCTTAGGATGGGATCAGCCCCAGCATTTT,CASSLGWDQPQHF
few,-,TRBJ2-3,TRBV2,TGTGCCGCTCTCGGGACTCCTGCCCGCACAGATACGCAGTATTTT,CAALGTPARTDTQYF
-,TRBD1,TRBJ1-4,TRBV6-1,TGTGCCAGCAGTGGACAGGGGGCTTATGAAAAACTGTTTTTT,CASSGQGAYEKLFF
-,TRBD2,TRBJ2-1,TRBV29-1,TGCAGCGCAAGACTAGCGGGGGTCTCCTACAATGAGCAGTTCTTC,CSARLAGVSYNEQFF
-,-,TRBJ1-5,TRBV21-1,TGTGCCAGCTGCACAGGGGGAGGACAGCCCCAGCATTTT,CASCTGGGQPQHF
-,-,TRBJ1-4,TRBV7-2,TGTGCCAGCAGCTTAACCCGGGCGGGAAATGAAAAACTGTTTTTT,CASSLTRAGNEKLFF
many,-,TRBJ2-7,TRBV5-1,TGCGCCAGCAGCTATCGACGGGACTCCTTCTACGAGCAGTACTTC,CASSYRRDSFYEQYF
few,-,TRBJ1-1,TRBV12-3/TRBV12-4,TGTGCCAGCAGGTTCGGAGCAGGGGCTGAAGCTTTCTTT,CASRFGAGAEAFF
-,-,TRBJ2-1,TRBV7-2,TGTGCCAGCAGCTTATGGGGGTTTAGCTACAATGAGCAGTTCTTC,CASSLWGFSYNEQFF
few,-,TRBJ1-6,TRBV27,TGTGCCAGCAGTTTCCGGGGTGGGTCACCCCTCCACTTT,CASSFRGGSPLHF
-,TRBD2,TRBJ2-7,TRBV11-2,TGTGCCAGCAGCTTAGGCCAGCGGGGCCTATACGAGCAGTACTTC,CASSLGQRGLYEQYF
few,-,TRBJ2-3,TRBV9,TGTGCCAGCAGCGTATCCCCCCTCCCAGCGAAAGATACGCAGTATTTT,CASSVSPLPAKDTQYF
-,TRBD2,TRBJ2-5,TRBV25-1,TGTGCCAGCAGTGAAAAGCGGGAGACAGAGACCCAGTACTTC,CASSEKRETETQYF
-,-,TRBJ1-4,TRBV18,TGTGCCAGCTCACCAGGGGTCCATGAAAAACTGTTTTTT,CASSPGVHEKLFF
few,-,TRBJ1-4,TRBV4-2,TGTGCCAGCAGCCAAGCTTCGAGGGGAAAGAATGAAAAACTGTTTTTT,CASSQASRGKNEKLFF
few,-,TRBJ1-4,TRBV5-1,TGCGCCAGCAGCCCCGGGGCCCTTAATATGGAAAAACTGTTTTTT,CASSPGALNMEKLFF